This T cell receptor beta chain comes out of a study of cytomegalovirus exposure and HLA in healthy donors. Findings and limits, study-wide: There were several of the most significant clusters that appeared linked to common viral pathogens in a later analysis. Using a false discovery rate of 0.05, a later analysis showed that 15,000 to 20,000 TCR beta sequences were associated with HLA alleles.

Remarks on this clone: Its antigen remains unidentified.

There are 16 residues in the CDR3. V lost 10 bases, J lost 8 bases, and 19 bases stayed unmatched. Germline V CDR1 and CDR2: SNHLY, FYNNEI. Primers included in the PCR were 60 Vbeta and 13 Jbeta primers. Some clones are missing from TCRdb's copy, which holds only in-frame ones; the method was immunoSEQ multiplex PCR. In the table there are about 100,000 clones, 74% of which are singletons. The chain combines TRBV2 with TRBJ1-4, with 7 bases matching TRBD1. The receptor was isolated from a man aged 45-65 years in good health and CMV-seropositive. Sequencing was carried out using PBMCs. DNA of the CDR3: TGTGCCACCAAGCTGTCTTTAGGACAGGAATGGGAAAAACTGTTTTTT. Amino acid sequence: CATKLSLGQEWEKLFF.